The clone carrying this T cell receptor beta chain came up many times. V lost 8 bases, J lost 0 bases, and 6 bases stayed unmatched. The CDR3 extends over 14 amino acids. Germline loops: CDR1 SNHLY, CDR2 FYNNEI. This sample is part of a study of T cells in Graves' hyperthyroidism and ophthalmopathy. Researchers took RNA transcripts and amplified the TCR beta CDR3 regions from them. In the first-round RT-PCR of the TCR CDR3, the HTBI primer set was used. TCRdb analysed the multiplex PCR reads with MiXCR anew, one entry per CDR3 protein. The sample carries some 510,000 distinct CDR3 sequences, less than 25% recorded once.

The sample was blood. The clonotype comes from a man between 18 and 35 years old with Graves' hyperthyroidism. The chain links TRBV2 to TRBJ1-1, with TRBD1 matching 7 bases. CDR3 nucleotides: TGTGCCAGCTCCGAGGGACAGATGAACACTGAAGCTTTCTTT. Residues: CASSEGQMNTEAFF.